Sequencing of this T cell receptor (beta chain) was carried out in a study of blood T cell repertoires in COVID-19. On the study more broadly: Collection of acute and convalescent COVID-19 samples took place in the United States, Italy and Spain.

TCRdb's table, derived via immunoSEQ multiplex PCR, lists solely in-frame clones and lacks some. This table has about 72,000 clones, over 65% appearing once. Trimming took off 5 bases at V and 11 bases at J, with 19 bases between the two ends. CDR3 length: 13 residues. Sequenced material: peripheral blood. This clonotype was obtained from a woman over 75 with acute or convalescent COVID-19. The gene calls are TRBV12-3 or TRBV12-4 and TRBJ2-7; perhaps TRBD1 as D (6 bases). The CDR3 nucleotides are TGTGCCAGCAGTCACCGGACAGTCCGGATAGAGTACTTC. Protein sequence: CASSHRTVRIEYF.